The text below deals with one T cell receptor beta chain. The antigen is undetermined. Sequenced by immunoSEQ multiplex PCR; TCRdb stores in-frame clones only, minus some. This table has a few hundred thousand clones, 85% to 90% appearing once. This CDR3 contains 14 residues. Trimming took off 6 bases at V and 4 bases at J, with 15 bases between the two ends. The germline V gene has CDR1 SEHNR and CDR2 FQNEAQ (reference sequence). The data derive from a study of cytomegalovirus exposure and HLA in healthy donors. General study points: Confirmation was obtained in vitro that a few CMV-associated chains are specific for CMV antigens.

Sequenced sample: PBMCs. This receptor was taken from a woman between 18 and 29 years old in good health and CMV-seronegative. The V gene is TRBV7-9, the J gene TRBJ1-1; D may be TRBD1 (6 bases). CDR3 DNA sequence: TGTGCCAGCAGACGGGACACCATCACCACTGAAGCTTTCTTT. Amino acids: CASRRDTITTEAFF. The entire variable domain, with the rest obtained from reference TRBV7-9 and TRBJ1-1, is as follows: DTGVSQNPRHKITKRGQNVTFRCDPISEHNRLYWYRQTLGQGPEFLTYFQNEAQLEKSRLLSDRFSAERPKGSFSTLEIQRTEQGDSAMYLCASRRDTITTEAFFGQGTRLTVV.